These 4 T cell receptor beta chains were sequenced from one sample in a study of tumor-infiltrating lymphocytes in primary liver carcinoma. From 500 ng of total RNA, TCR beta-specific cDNA was reverse-transcribed using a constant-region primer. What produced the TCR beta libraries was three nested multiplex PCR rounds using slightly modified ARM-PCR. Each of the first two PCR rounds ran nine to ten cycles with TRBV1-TRBV30 forward and C-beta reverse primers. One entry per CDR3 protein results from TCRdb running MiXCR on the multiplex PCR reads. The sample includes more than 70,000 distinct CDR3 sequences, 69% of them seen just once. Unsorted bulk tissue, roughly 20-32 mg of it, served as the source for co-extraction of RNA and DNA. Sequenced: tumor-adjacent normal liver tissue. These receptors originate from a middle-aged man with primary liver carcinoma and hepatitis B virus infection.

The V gene is TRBV27, the J gene TRBJ2-3; D perhaps matches TRBD2 (6 bases). From germline, CDR1 is MNHEY and CDR2 SMNVEV (reference sequence). Deletions cut 5 bases from V and 3 bases from J, with 12 bases between. This CDR3 has 14 residues. The CDR3 DNA sequence: TGTGCCAGCAGTGCCGGGAGAATGACAGATACGCAGTATTTT. Its translation is CASSAGRMTDTQYF.

About this clonotype: This may come from a read error, since a much larger clone is one base off. The chain couples TRBV30 to TRBJ2-5; D not resolved. V was pared by 0 bases and J by 4 bases, with 9 bases between. Germline loops: CDR1 GTSNPN, CDR2 SVGIG (reference sequence). CDR3 length equals 13 residues. The DNA for the CDR3 is TGTGCCTGGAGTGTAGACTTCCGAGAGACCCAGTACTTC. Its translation is CAWSVDFRETQYF.

The chain recombines TRBV6-2 or TRBV6-3 with TRBJ1-1; TRBD1 agrees at 9 bases. The CDR3 consists of 16 residues. Losses at the gene ends were 6 bases for V and 14 bases for J; bases not matched to a gene: 22. Germline-derived CDR1 and CDR2 are MNHEY and SVGEGT. The CDR3 loop is CASRRADRGENSETFF. CDR3 nucleotide sequence: TGTGCCAGCAGACGAGCCGACAGGGGGGAGAACAGTGAAACCTTCTTT.

As for this clonotype: The junction differs from germline at one of its ends, possibly a read error. This chain uses TRBV6-2 or TRBV6-3 with TRBJ2-7; 12 bases are shared with TRBD2. The CDR3 covers 17 residues. The germline V gene has CDR1 MNHEY and CDR2 SVGEGT. In nucleotides, the CDR3 is TGTGCCAGCAGTTACGATGGGAGGACTAGCGGGATCTGCGAGCGGTACTTC. This encodes CASSYDGRTSGICERYF.